The rows below give T cell receptor beta chains drawn from one sample of a study of blood T cells in healthy people across ages. Via MiXCR, TCRdb re-called the 5' RACE reads, giving one row per CDR3 protein. The sample holds about 1,800,000 distinct CDR3 sequences, about 28% seen once. The sequenced sample consisted of blood. The receptor set was obtained from a woman aged 30 to 39 in good health. The CDR3 runs from the conserved cysteine through the conserved F or W. The D gene is left open where the match is weak. Clone size appears in some rows only: once, few, many, or a class for an expanded clone.

D | J | V | size | DNA | CDR3
NA | TRBJ2-1 | TRBV29-1 | many | TGCAGCGTTGATAGGGGAACCTACAATGAGCAGTTCTTC | CSVDRGTYNEQFF
NA | TRBJ2-7 | TRBV7-9 | few | TGTGCCAGCAGCTTAACGAGGGGGGGTCGGGTCTACGAGCAGTACTTC | CASSLTRGGRVYEQYF
NA | TRBJ2-1 | TRBV3-1 | NA | TGTGCCAGCAGCCAAGAAAACCGGGGGTTATACAATGAGCAGTTCTTC | CASSQENRGLYNEQFF
NA | TRBJ2-7 | TRBV2 | few | TGTGCCAGCAAGCCGGGGGCCGATCGGGGCGAGCAGTACTTC | CASKPGADRGEQYF
TRBD1 | TRBJ2-1 | TRBV24-1 | few | TGTGCCACCAGTGACGAAGGACAGGGAACCTACAATGAGCAGTTCTTC | CATSDEGQGTYNEQFF
NA | TRBJ1-2 | TRBV10-2 | NA | TGCGCCAGCAGTGAGGGGGGCTCAGCTAACTATGGCTACACCTTC | CASSEGGSANYGYTF
NA | TRBJ2-7 | TRBV5-1 | few | TGCGCCAGCAGCTTGGCTGCGGTAAGCTCCTACGAGCAGTACTTC | CASSLAAVSSYEQYF
NA | TRBJ1-1 | TRBV6-1 | few | TGTGCCAGCGGCTCGCAGGGGCGAAACACTGAAGCTTTCTTT | CASGSQGRNTEAFF
NA | TRBJ2-7 | TRBV29-1 | NA | TGCAGCGTTGACGACGGGACCAGGGGATTCTCCTACAATGAGCAGTACTTC | CSVDDGTRGFSYNEQYF
TRBD1 | TRBJ2-1 | TRBV24-1 | few | TGTGCCACCAGTGATATGACAGGGGTGCAGTTCTTC | CATSDMTGVQFF
NA | TRBJ1-1 | TRBV2 | few | TGTGCCAGCAGTGCCGACAGGCTAAGGAACACTGAAGCTTTCTTT | CASSADRLRNTEAFF
NA | TRBJ2-5 | TRBV5-1 | NA | TGCGCCAGCAGCCTGGGATCGACGGGCCGAGGTGAGACCCAGTACTTC | CASSLGSTGRGETQYF
TRBD1 | TRBJ2-7 | TRBV11-2 | few | TGTGCCAGCAGCATAGGCGGGACAGGGGGCGAGCAGTACTTC | CASSIGGTGGEQYF
TRBD1 | TRBJ1-5 | TRBV12-3/TRBV12-4 | few | TGTGCCAGCAGTTTTTCCGGGACAGGGGAGCCCCAGCATTTT | CASSFSGTGEPQHF
TRBD2 | TRBJ2-6 | TRBV9 | NA | TGTGCCAGCAGCGTATTGGGAGGGGCTGGGGCCAACGTCCTGACTTTC | CASSVLGGAGANVLTF
NA | TRBJ2-3 | TRBV5-1 | NA | TGCGCCAGCAGCTTGGTGGCGAATTCGGCCACAGATACGCAGTATTTT | CASSLVANSATDTQYF
NA | TRBJ2-7 | TRBV21-1 | once | TGTGCCAGCAGCAAAGAAGGACGGGGTGAGCAGTACTTC | CASSKEGRGEQYF
NA | TRBJ2-1 | TRBV7-2 | NA | TGTGCCAGCAGCTTAGGTCTTACAGGGAATGAGCAGTTCTTC | CASSLGLTGNEQFF
TRBD1 | TRBJ1-5 | TRBV19 | few | TGTGCCAGTAGTATTATCGGACAGGCGTTGAATCAGCCCCAGCATTTT | CASSIIGQALNQPQHF
TRBD1 | TRBJ2-1 | TRBV7-8 | NA | TGTGCCAGCAGCCTTAGACAGGGGAGCGAGCAGTTCTTC | CASSLRQGSEQFF
NA | TRBJ1-2 | TRBV7-2 | NA | TGTGCCAGCAGCTCTAGTCCGGGAGCCGGCTACACCTTC | CASSSSPGAGYTF
NA | TRBJ1-1 | TRBV7-2 | NA | TGTGCCAGCAGCTTGGAACAATACACTGAAACTTTCTTT | CASSLEQYTETFF
NA | TRBJ1-1 | TRBV7-9 | few | TGTGCCAGCAGATGGGGCGGGAACACTGAAGCTTTCTTT | CASRWGGNTEAFF
NA | TRBJ1-5 | TRBV24-1 | many | TGTGCCACCAGTGACCCCGGGGGGCAGCCCCAGCATTTT | CATSDPGGQPQHF
TRBD1 | TRBJ2-1 | TRBV2 | few | TGTGCCAGCAGTGCAGGACAGGGGGCCAATGAGCAGTTCTTC | CASSAGQGANEQFF
NA | TRBJ2-5 | TRBV7-6 | few | TGTGCCAGCAGCTTAGCGGGGACAGGGAGCGGGAGCGGAGAGCAGTACTTC | CASSLAGTGSGSGEQYF
NA | TRBJ2-6 | TRBV5-1 | many | TGCGCCAGCAGCCGCAAGGCCCAGGGAGCTGGGGCCAACGTCCTGACTTTC | CASSRKAQGAGANVLTF
NA | TRBJ2-5 | TRBV29-1 | few | TGCAGCGCAGGGCAAGGGACCCAGTACTTC | CSAGQGTQYF
TRBD2 | TRBJ2-7 | TRBV7-2 | few | TGTGCCAGCAGCTTAATGGGCGGGAGTTACGAGCAGTACTTC | CASSLMGGSYEQYF
NA | TRBJ2-5 | TRBV20-1 | NA | TGCAGTGCTAGGCCCAGAACCTCCCCAGAGACCCAGTACTTC | CSARPRTSPETQYF
TRBD1 | TRBJ2-1 | TRBV3-1 | NA | TGTGCCAGCAGCCAAACGACTATAGGACAGGGGGGGGCCTCCTACAATGAGCAGTTCTTC | CASSQTTIGQGGASYNEQFF
NA | TRBJ2-1 | TRBV12-3/TRBV12-4 | NA | TGTGCCAGCAGTTTCGGGGGGCTCGAGAATGAGCAGTTCTTC | CASSFGGLENEQFF
TRBD1 | TRBJ1-1 | TRBV5-1 | NA | TGCGCCAGCAGCTTGGTCACAGGGGCGGACACTGAAGCTTTCTTT | CASSLVTGADTEAFF
NA | TRBJ2-5 | TRBV12-3/TRBV12-4 | many | TGTGCCAGCAGTCCGGGGACTGACCGGGCGGGGGAGACCCAGTACTTC | CASSPGTDRAGETQYF
TRBD1 | TRBJ2-7 | TRBV7-2 | many | TGTGCCAGCAGCAAGTGGGACAGGGGATACTACGAGCAGTACTTC | CASSKWDRGYYEQYF
NA | TRBJ2-1 | TRBV29-1 | few | TGCAGCGTTGAGACCCCTAGCTCCTACAATGAGCAGTTCTTC | CSVETPSSYNEQFF
NA | TRBJ2-3 | TRBV20-1 | NA | TGCAGTGCTAGTCGCGGTGCGGCAGGGGAGATCGCAGATACGCAGTATTTT | CSASRGAAGEIADTQYF
TRBD2 | TRBJ2-3 | TRBV5-5 | few | TGTGCCAGCAGCAGTACGGGGGGAAGGGCAGATACGCAGTATTTT | CASSSTGGRADTQYF
TRBD1 | TRBJ2-1 | TRBV19 | few | TGTGCCAGTAGTGGAGGGACAGGGCACTACAATGAGCAGTTCTTC | CASSGGTGHYNEQFF
NA | TRBJ2-3 | TRBV20-1 | few | TGCAGTGCTGTTAGCCCAGATACGCAGTATTTT | CSAVSPDTQYF
NA | TRBJ2-7 | TRBV7-2 | few | TGTGCCAGCAGTGAGGATCGGGCGGACGAGCAGTACTTC | CASSEDRADEQYF
NA | TRBJ2-1 | TRBV28 | few | TGTGCCAGCAGTTCCGGGACCCCCATTCGGGAGCAGTTCTTC | CASSSGTPIREQFF
TRBD1 | TRBJ1-2 | TRBV5-6 | few | TGTGCCAGCAGCTTGGAATCTTATACAGGGGAGGAGGGCTACACCTTC | CASSLESYTGEEGYTF
TRBD1 | TRBJ2-5 | TRBV7-3 | NA | TGTGCCAGCAGCTCACGGACAGGGGACGGGACCCAGTACTTC | CASSSRTGDGTQYF